This is a list of T cell receptor beta chains from one sample in a study of beta chain features in type 1 diabetes. Data came from immunoSEQ multiplex PCR; TCRdb stores just in-frame clones and leaves some out. Found here are hundreds of thousands of clones, around an eighth of them singletons; the top ten hold 0.017%. Material for sequencing was naive CD4+ T cells from blood. These receptors originate from a young man in good health. The CDR3 runs from the conserved cysteine through the conserved F or W. D genes are given only for firm matches. Rows may omit the clone size; those that give it use once, few, many or a size class.

clone_size,d_call,j_call,v_call,cdr3_aa,cdr3_nt
.,.,TRBJ1-6,TRBV18,CASSPQDSYNSPLHF,TGTGCCAGCTCACCCCAGGACAGTTATAATTCACCCCTCCACTTT
.,TRBD2,TRBJ2-1,TRBV30,CAWERGALNEQFF,TGTGCCTGGGAGCGGGGGGCACTCAATGAGCAGTTCTTC
.,TRBD2,TRBJ2-5,TRBV15,CATSRDLAGGRETQYF,TGTGCCACCAGCAGAGATCTGGCGGGGGGGCGGGAGACCCAGTACTTC
few,TRBD1,TRBJ2-7,TRBV6-1,CASSAVDRREQYF,TGTGCCAGCAGTGCGGTGGACAGGCGCGAGCAGTACTTC
few,.,TRBJ1-1,TRBV6-4,CASRPGANTEAFF,TGTGCCAGCAGGCCTGGAGCCAACACTGAAGCTTTCTTT
.,.,TRBJ2-2,TRBV30,CACWGQGTGELFF,TGTGCCTGTTGGGGGCAGGGGACCGGGGAGCTGTTTTTT
.,.,TRBJ2-3,TRBV5-1,CASSLADGNTQYF,TGCGCCAGCAGCTTGGCCGACGGGAATACGCAGTATTTT
few,TRBD2,TRBJ2-3,TRBV7-3,CASSTRLAGDTQYF,TGTGCCAGCAGCACCCGACTAGCCGGAGATACGCAGTATTTT
.,.,TRBJ1-5,TRBV19,CASRGDRQWRPQPQHF,TGTGCCAGTAGGGGAGACAGGCAATGGCGTCCCCAACCCCAGCATTTT
few,TRBD2,TRBJ2-7,TRBV30,CAWSLGLAGLEQYF,TGTGCCTGGAGTCTGGGACTAGCGGGGCTCGAGCAGTACTTC
few,.,TRBJ2-2,TRBV5-1,CASSTGVGNTGELFF,TGCGCCAGCAGCACGGGAGTCGGGAACACCGGGGAGCTGTTTTTT
.,.,TRBJ2-4,TRBV5-1,CASRNLSEGIQYF,TGCGCCAGCAGGAATCTTTCTGAGGGCATTCAGTACTTC
.,TRBD1,TRBJ1-2,TRBV7-9,CALTGPGQGFYGYTF,TGTGCCCTCACCGGGCCGGGACAGGGTTTCTATGGCTACACCTTC
few,TRBD2,TRBJ2-1,TRBV4-3,CASSQEGTSDDEQFF,TGCGCCAGCAGCCAAGAGGGGACTAGCGACGATGAGCAGTTCTTC
few,TRBD1,TRBJ2-4,TRBV5-4,CASSVSTGRNIQYF,TGTGCCAGCAGCGTCTCGACAGGGCGAAACATTCAGTACTTC
few,TRBD1,TRBJ1-1,TRBV4-3,CASSRRTGNTEAFF,TGCGCCAGCAGCCGCCGGACAGGGAACACTGAAGCTTTCTTT
.,TRBD1,TRBJ2-5,TRBV27,CASSFSRDRGRPQYF,TGTGCCAGCAGTTTTTCCCGGGACAGGGGGCGTCCCCAGTACTTC
.,TRBD1,TRBJ1-1,TRBV19,CASSDRDRGSSWTEAFF,TGTGCCAGTAGTGACCGGGACAGGGGGTCGAGTTGGACTGAAGCTTTCTTT
.,TRBD1,TRBJ2-1,TRBV29-1,CSVEAGGLPLREQFF,TGCAGCGTTGAGGCAGGGGGCCTCCCCTTAAGGGAGCAGTTCTTC
few,TRBD2,TRBJ2-3,TRBV5-1,CASSFAPLAGGGSDTQYF,TGCGCCAGCAGCTTCGCCCCACTAGCGGGAGGAGGGTCAGATACGCAGTATTTT
.,TRBD1,TRBJ1-1,TRBV19,CARGQQGRNTEAFF,TGTGCCAGGGGGCAACAGGGGCGGAACACTGAAGCTTTCTTT
.,.,TRBJ1-1,TRBV9,CASSVVGEVDTEAFF,TGTGCCAGCAGCGTAGTCGGGGAGGTGGACACTGAAGCTTTCTTT
few,.,TRBJ2-5,TRBV5-4,CASSLELGAIQETQYF,TGTGCCAGCAGCTTGGAACTGGGGGCCATTCAAGAGACCCAGTACTTC
few,.,TRBJ2-3,TRBV25-1,CASSEAGVKDTQYF,TGTGCCAGCAGTGAAGCAGGGGTCAAAGATACGCAGTATTTT
.,TRBD2,TRBJ2-7,TRBV30,CAWTGPGGSYEQYF,TGTGCCTGGACCGGACCGGGGGGATCCTACGAGCAGTACTTC
.,.,TRBJ1-1,TRBV28,CASSLAPTEAFF,TGTGCCAGCAGTTTGGCCCCCACTGAAGCTTTCTTT
.,.,TRBJ1-2,TRBV7-3,CASSLVGGQGYTF,TGTGCCAGCAGCTTAGTGGGGGGGCAAGGCTACACCTTC
few,.,TRBJ1-1,TRBV5-1,CASSSLGGKTEAFF,TGCGCCAGCAGCTCCCTGGGAGGGAAGACTGAAGCTTTCTTT
.,TRBD2,TRBJ2-5,TRBV9,CASSVTGGETQYF,TGTGCCAGCAGCGTCACGGGAGGCGAGACCCAGTACTTC
few,.,TRBJ1-1,TRBV19,CASSIPYTEAFF,TGTGCCAGTAGTATCCCCTACACTGAAGCTTTCTTT
.,TRBD1,TRBJ2-7,TRBV6-5,CASSYSTGTGTYEQYF,TGTGCCAGCAGTTACTCGACCGGGACAGGGACCTACGAGCAGTACTTC
.,.,TRBJ2-5,TRBV7-8,CASWRHRGPQQETQYF,TGTGCCAGCTGGCGACATCGAGGGCCCCAACAAGAGACCCAGTACTTC
.,.,TRBJ2-1,TRBV6-6,CASSPGRGREIDEQFF,TGTGCCAGCAGCCCCGGCCGGGGGCGGGAGATCGATGAGCAGTTCTTC
few,.,TRBJ2-5,TRBV4-2,CASSQIGLWGAQYF,TGTGCCAGCAGCCAAATAGGCCTATGGGGGGCCCAGTACTTC
.,TRBD2,TRBJ2-5,TRBV28,CGSSGVQYQETQYF,TGTGGGTCTAGCGGGGTCCAGTACCAAGAGACCCAGTACTTC
few,.,TRBJ1-1,TRBV6-6,CASTLSTGHTEAFF,TGTGCCAGCACCCTATCGACAGGCCACACTGAAGCTTTCTTT
few,TRBD1,TRBJ2-2,TRBV18,CASSRSTTGTGELFF,TGTGCCAGCTCACGTAGTACGACAGGGACCGGGGAGCTGTTTTTT
.,TRBD2,TRBJ2-3,TRBV10-3,CAISAGLAGLRDTQYF,TGTGCCATCAGTGCGGGACTAGCGGGACTCCGAGATACGCAGTATTTT
.,.,TRBJ2-3,TRBV10-3,CAISGSLGATDTQYF,TGTGCCATCAGTGGAAGTCTGGGGGCCACAGATACGCAGTATTTT
.,.,TRBJ2-7,TRBV28,CASSLITRNIYEQYF,TGTGCCAGCAGTCTAATCACTAGGAATATCTACGAGCAGTACTTC
few,TRBD1,TRBJ2-1,TRBV13,CASSLSRRRDRSYNEQFF,TGTGCCAGCAGCTTAAGCCGGCGAAGGGACAGATCTTACAATGAGCAGTTCTTC
few,TRBD2,TRBJ2-3,TRBV5-1,CASGRGSEDTQYF,TGCGCCAGCGGGCGGGGGAGTGAAGATACGCAGTATTTT
.,.,TRBJ1-1,TRBV28,CASKLVQAEAFF,TGTGCCAGCAAGCTTGTTCAGGCTGAAGCTTTCTTT
.,.,TRBJ1-6,TRBV28,CASSGNSPLHF,TGTGCCAGCTCGGGAAATTCACCCCTCCACTTT
.,TRBD2,TRBJ2-4,TRBV4-3,CASSQESGGAKNIQYF,TGCGCCAGCAGCCAAGAATCCGGGGGGGCCAAAAACATTCAGTACTTC
few,.,TRBJ1-2,TRBV5-5,CASFSGLDGYTF,TGTGCCAGCTTTTCAGGGTTGGATGGCTACACCTTC
few,TRBD1,TRBJ2-1,TRBV7-2,CASSLLGTGSSYNEQFF,TGTGCCAGCAGCTTACTTGGGACAGGCAGCTCCTACAATGAGCAGTTCTTC
few,TRBD1,TRBJ1-1,TRBV4-3,CASSRQAGGGTEAFF,TGCGCCAGCAGCCGACAGGCAGGGGGTGGCACTGAAGCTTTCTTT
few,.,TRBJ2-1,TRBV28,CASSLSTRHSYNEQFF,TGTGCCAGCAGTTTATCGACTAGGCACTCCTACAATGAGCAGTTCTTC
few,TRBD1,TRBJ1-2,TRBV4-3,CASSQASDRLNYGYTF,TGCGCCAGCAGCCAAGCTTCGGACAGGCTGAACTATGGCTACACCTTC
.,TRBD1,TRBJ1-3,TRBV7-2,CASSARTGGAGNTIYF,TGTGCCAGCAGCGCACGCACAGGGGGCGCAGGAAACACCATATATTTT
.,TRBD1,TRBJ1-5,TRBV7-6,CASSLTMPRTGDFQPQHF,TGTGCCAGCAGCTTAACTATGCCGCGAACAGGGGATTTTCAGCCCCAGCATTTT
.,TRBD1,TRBJ2-3,TRBV25-1,CASSEQGADTQYF,TGTGCCAGCAGTGAACAGGGGGCAGATACGCAGTATTTT